This section outlines one T cell receptor (beta chain) sequence together with its context. Its antigen is undetermined. From germline, CDR1 is SNHLY and CDR2 FYNNEI. Trimming removed 7 bases at V and 9 bases at J, with 22 bases between. CDR3 size: 15 residues. These data belong to a study of a mutant IDH1 vaccine in newly diagnosed glioma. The overall study: There were about 62% males and around 38% females among treated patients, whose mean age was 40.4 years.

Measured with immunoSEQ multiplex PCR; TCRdb has only the in-frame clones, and not every one. Of approximately 11,000 clones listed, 81% are singletons. Regarding time point: week 47, end of study. In the vaccine, a single dose held 300 ug of the mutant IDH1 20-mer peptide, along with topical imiquimod. The sequence was obtained from a man aged 25-40 years with glioma. The sample here was PBMCs, taken from a glioma patient whose treatment included an IDH1 peptide vaccine. The rearrangement uses TRBV2 and TRBJ2-1, with D perhaps given as TRBD1 or TRBD2 (6 bases each). CDR3: CASKWGDGTNGEQFF. The DNA for the CDR3 is TGTGCCAGCAAGTGGGGGGACGGGACAAACGGTGAGCAGTTCTTC.